Detailed here is one TCR beta chain. The sample holds other DNA sequences that translate to the same CDR3. Profiled with immunoSEQ multiplex PCR; TCRdb holds only in-frame clones, not every one. Of 450,000 to 500,000 clones in the sample, approximately 85% were seen once. These data are taken from a study of blood T cell repertoires in COVID-19. CDR1 and CDR2 (germline): SGHNT, YYREEE (reference sequence). The CDR3 consists of 12 residues. The V gene end was trimmed by 4 bases and the J gene end by 7 bases; junction bases not matched to a gene: 5. This sequence was found in a human donor in a cohort sampled during active COVID-19. The rearrangement uses TRBV5-4 and TRBJ2-7, with 7 bases lining up with TRBD2. Sample: peripheral blood. For the CDR3, the DNA is TGTGCCAGCAGCCCGGGAGGAAGAGAGCAGTACTTC. Translation gives CASSPGGREQYF. Full variable domain (outside the CDR3, taken from reference TRBV5-4 and TRBJ2-7): ETGVTQSPTHLIKTRGQQVTLRCSSQSGHNTVSWYQQALGQGPQFIFQYYREEENGRGNFPPRFSGLQFPNYSSELNVNALELDDSALYLCASSPGGREQYFGPGTRLTVT.